This T cell receptor (beta chain) was obtained from a study of CD8+CD57+ T cells in acquired aplastic anemia. About the research overall: The sorted CD4+ and CD8+ cells yielded an average around 3.2 ug of DNA. Average CD4+ read depth in healthy donors was approximately 11 million reads.

TCR beta VDJ combinations and CDR3 sequences were profiled from genomic DNA. Via MiXCR, TCRdb re-called the reads, giving one row per CDR3 protein. This table has some 200,000 distinct CDR3 sequences, 34% appearing once. This clonotype was seen a few times. Its antigen is not identified. Overall study findings and caveats: Shared by patients and controls, 25 to 30 CD8+ CDR3s were abundant in patients. Between patients and controls, CD8+ Simpson's diversity did not vary significantly.

The sequencing input was sorted CD4+, CD8+, or CD8+CD57+ T cells (not recorded which) from PBMCs. The sequence came from a human donor in good health, serving as a control.

In nucleotides, the CDR3 is TGTGCCAGCAGCCGGACTAGCGGGATTTACAATGAGCAGTTCTTC. Translating it yields CASSRTSGIYNEQFF. The chain joins TRBV7-9 to TRBJ2-1; TRBD2 aligns across 12 bases. Looked up from germline, CDR1 is SEHNR and CDR2 is FQNEAQ (reference sequence). The CDR3 contains 15 residues. V lost 5 bases to trimming and J lost 4 bases; unmatched junction nucleotides: 3.